This TCR beta chain stems from a study of neurological immune-mediated disorders. Study-wide background: There were around 35 multiple sclerosis patients. Of these, approximately 31 had relapsing-remitting MS and 3 had secondary progressive MS.

Study-wide results and limits: Patients with HTLV-1-associated myelopathy showed the most TCR clonal expansion. Those with multiple sclerosis showed the least, falling below healthy controls.

Synthesis of cDNA used 5'RACE (with 10-nucleotide random UMIs). Every sequencing run returned over 170 million TCR-beta sequences, which were derived from 15-18 subjects. TCRdb itself ran the 5' RACE reads through MiXCR, one entry per CDR3 protein. The sample includes about 48,000 distinct CDR3 sequences, about 2% seen only once; the top ten take 2% to 2.5%. This clonotype was seen many times. Antigen unknown. This receptor was taken from a woman aged 40 to 50 with multiple sclerosis. Sequencing input: PBMCs.

CDR3 sequence (DNA): TGCGCCAGCCGCATTTCCGGGGACGGAGAAGCTTTCTTT. This codes for CASRISGDGEAFF. The V and J genes are TRBV5-1 and TRBJ1-1; the D gene is possibly TRBD1 (5 bases). V was pared by 7 bases and J by 8 bases, with 18 bases between. Looked up from germline, CDR1 is SGHRS and CDR2 is YFSETQ. This CDR3 has 13 residues.